This T cell receptor beta chain was found in a study of preoperative IRX-2 immunotherapy in early breast cancer. On this clone itself: The same CDR3 also results from other DNA sequences found in this sample.

Treatment specified: preoperative locoregional IRX-2 cytokine immunotherapy. Only in-frame clones appear in the TCRdb table, and some are missing; sequencing was by immunoSEQ multiplex PCR. The data contain 34,000 or so clones, more than 90% of them singletons. Germline CDR1 and CDR2: GTSNPN and SVGIG (reference sequence). V lost 2 bases and J lost 4, with 9 bases in between. The CDR3 runs to 13 residues. This material was obtained from a patient treated with IRX-2 immunotherapy. The rearrangement uses TRBV30 and TRBJ1-5; perhaps TRBD1 as D (5 bases). This clonotype was obtained from a human donor with breast cancer. CDR3 protein: CAWSRQGNQPQHF. The CDR3 DNA follows: TGTGCCTGGAGTCGTCAGGGTAATCAGCCCCAGCATTTT.